These T cell receptor beta chains were read from a single sample in a study of T cell repertoires in cytomegalovirus infection. Each CDR3 protein is one row after TCRdb ran MiXCR on the reads. The sample shows a few hundred thousand distinct CDR3 sequences, around 40% of them seen only once. No antigen has been identified for these receptors. Specimen: cultured PBMCs, collected from culture after CMV antigen stimulation. These receptors were obtained from a human donor in good health (CMV status not recorded). Some clones in this sample may be carry-over from other donors' samples. The CDR3 runs from the conserved cysteine through the conserved F or W. Fields, in order: D gene, clone size, V gene, J gene, CDR3 protein, CDR3 DNA. The D gene is left open where the match is weak. Clone size, where shown, is once, few, many, or a class for clones that have expanded.

TRBD1	NA	TRBV7-2	TRBJ2-1	CASSLLSPGQAFSEQFF	TGTGCCAGCAGCCTCCTTTCTCCGGGACAGGCATTTAGTGAGCAGTTCTTC
TRBD2	NA	TRBV5-8	TRBJ2-2	CASSPGLAETGELFF	TGTGCCAGCAGCCCGGGACTAGCGGAGACCGGGGAGCTGTTTTTT
NA	few	TRBV25-1	TRBJ2-7	CASERVDSYEQYF	TGTGCCAGCGAGCGGGTTGACTCCTACGAGCAGTACTTC
NA	NA	TRBV7-9	TRBJ1-1	CASSLSDTEAFF	TGTGCCAGCAGCTTAAGTGACACTGAAGCTTTCTTT
NA	NA	TRBV11-3	TRBJ1-2	CASSEPLTDSIYGYTF	TGTGCCAGCAGCGAACCGCTTACAGACTCGATTTATGGCTACACCTTC
TRBD2	NA	TRBV7-2	TRBJ2-3	CASSLGGGGGDTQYF	TGTGCCAGCAGCTTAGGAGGCGGGGGTGGAGATACGCAGTATTTT
NA	few	TRBV2	TRBJ2-3	CASKPPWGLWGTDTQYF	TGTGCCAGCAAACCCCCCTGGGGTCTATGGGGCACAGATACGCAGTATTTT
TRBD1	few	TRBV12-3/TRBV12-4	TRBJ1-5	CASRGQGANPNQPQHF	TGTGCCAGCAGGGGACAGGGCGCCAACCCGAATCAGCCCCAGCATTTT
NA	NA	TRBV7-8	TRBJ2-7	CASSPRDLGKQYF	TGTGCCAGCAGCCCCCGGGACCTGGGGAAGCAGTACTTC
TRBD1	NA	TRBV10-2	TRBJ2-5	CASSETPGQAQETQYF	TGCGCCAGCAGTGAGACGCCGGGACAGGCCCAAGAGACCCAGTACTTC
NA	few	TRBV12-3/TRBV12-4	TRBJ1-5	CASSFPYQPQHF	TGTGCCAGCAGTTTCCCCTATCAGCCCCAGCATTTT
TRBD1	NA	TRBV18	TRBJ1-4	CASSPYRQGDREKLFF	TGTGCCAGCTCACCGTACCGACAGGGGGATCGCGAAAAACTGTTTTTT
NA	many	TRBV7-2	TRBJ2-5	CASSFLRGETQYF	TGTGCCAGCAGCTTCTTGAGGGGTGAGACCCAGTACTTC
TRBD2	few	TRBV5-1	TRBJ2-3	CASSFGTQRGATDTQYF	TGCGCCAGCAGCTTTGGTACCCAGCGGGGGGCCACAGATACGCAGTATTTT
NA	many	TRBV7-2	TRBJ2-5	CASSPTAQETQYF	TGTGCCAGCAGCCCAACCGCACAAGAGACCCAGTACTTC
NA	NA	TRBV7-9	TRBJ2-7	CASSPATKPGGEQYF	TGTGCCAGCAGCCCCGCGACCAAGCCAGGCGGCGAGCAGTACTTC
NA	NA	TRBV6-2/TRBV6-3	TRBJ1-2	CASSYSRLIGGYGYTF	TGTGCCAGCAGTTACTCACGCCTCATCGGGGGCTATGGCTACACCTTC
NA	NA	TRBV5-5	TRBJ2-5	CASSVDTPRETQYF	TGTGCCAGCAGCGTGGACACCCCGCGGGAGACCCAGTACTTC
NA	many	TRBV7-2	TRBJ2-3	CASSWGLGQRTDTQYF	TGTGCCAGCAGCTGGGGCTTGGGGCAGCGCACAGATACGCAGTATTTT
TRBD2	few	TRBV7-6	TRBJ2-2	CASSLAPSGRNGELFF	TGTGCCAGCAGCTTAGCGCCTAGCGGGAGGAACGGGGAGCTGTTTTTT
TRBD2	NA	TRBV11-2	TRBJ2-3	CASSLGAGPLTDTQYF	TGTGCCAGCAGCTTAGGAGCGGGACCTCTGACAGATACGCAGTATTTT
NA	few	TRBV10-3	TRBJ1-3	CAISESMGGNTIYF	TGTGCCATCAGTGAGTCGATGGGTGGAAACACCATATATTTT
NA	NA	TRBV2	TRBJ2-4	CASSEVSHIQYF	TGTGCCAGCAGTGAAGTCAGCCACATTCAGTACTTC
NA	NA	TRBV12-3/TRBV12-4	TRBJ2-3	CASSPPGAFPDTQYF	TGTGCCAGCAGTCCCCCGGGAGCCTTTCCCGATACGCAGTATTTT
TRBD2	NA	TRBV20-1	TRBJ2-3	CSASNPSGGTDTQYF	TGCAGTGCTAGCAATCCTAGCGGGGGCACAGATACGCAGTATTTT
TRBD1	once	TRBV19	TRBJ1-4	CASSRPGTGIEKLFF	TGTGCCAGTAGTCGCCCGGGGACAGGGATTGAAAAACTGTTTTTT
TRBD1	many	TRBV7-2	TRBJ2-7	CASSRDRGGEQYF	TGTGCCAGCAGCAGAGACAGGGGGGGCGAGCAGTACTTC
TRBD1	NA	TRBV10-3	TRBJ2-7	CAINPGTGGRYEQYF	TGTGCCATCAACCCCGGGACAGGGGGACGCTACGAGCAGTACTTC
TRBD1	NA	TRBV7-9	TRBJ1-1	CASSLEPDRAAGMTEAFF	TGTGCCAGCAGCTTAGAACCGGACAGGGCAGCGGGTATGACTGAAGCTTTCTTT
NA	NA	TRBV7-2	TRBJ1-4	CASSPPNSLNEKLFF	TGTGCCAGCAGCCCACCCAACTCCCTGAACGAAAAACTGTTTTTT
TRBD1	NA	TRBV6-5	TRBJ1-5	CATGGKPQHF	TGTGCCACAGGGGGGAAGCCCCAGCATTTT
NA	few	TRBV4-2	TRBJ1-5	CASSQDPSEYSNQPQHF	TGTGCCAGCAGCCAAGATCCTTCGGAGTATAGCAATCAGCCCCAGCATTTT
TRBD2	NA	TRBV7-9	TRBJ2-1	CASSLPWGLVGDEQFF	TGTGCCAGCAGCCTCCCCTGGGGACTAGTAGGGGATGAGCAGTTCTTC
TRBD2	NA	TRBV9	TRBJ2-3	CASSVSTSGTAGTDTQYF	TGTGCCAGCAGCGTATCGACTAGCGGGACTGCCGGCACAGATACGCAGTATTTT
TRBD1	NA	TRBV7-2	TRBJ2-5	CASSQNRGREETQYF	TGTGCCAGCAGCCAGAACAGGGGGCGAGAAGAGACCCAGTACTTC
NA	NA	TRBV4-2	TRBJ1-5	CASSQDSDADQPQHF	TGTGCCAGCAGCCAAGACTCAGACGCCGATCAGCCCCAGCATTTT
NA	NA	TRBV12-3/TRBV12-4	TRBJ2-1	CASSPRDFSYNEQFF	TGTGCCAGCAGTCCCCGGGATTTCTCCTACAATGAGCAGTTCTTC
NA	few	TRBV7-9	TRBJ2-6	CASSLDRYSGANVLTF	TGTGCCAGCAGCTTAGACAGATACTCTGGGGCCAACGTCCTGACTTTC
NA	NA	TRBV7-2	TRBJ1-5	CASTQGRGNQPQHF	TGTGCCAGCACCCAGGGTAGGGGCAATCAGCCCCAGCATTTT
NA	many	TRBV7-2	TRBJ2-3	CASSLAPLTSTDTQYF	TGTGCCAGCAGCTTAGCGCCCCTGACGAGCACAGATACGCAGTATTTT
TRBD2	few	TRBV11-2	TRBJ2-1	CASSLGRLAGGTGEQFF	TGTGCCAGCAGCTTAGGCCGACTAGCGGGAGGTACGGGGGAGCAGTTCTTC
NA	NA	TRBV7-2	TRBJ2-5	CASSLVEGRLGETQYF	TGTGCCAGCAGCTTAGTTGAGGGACGACTCGGAGAGACCCAGTACTTC
TRBD1	NA	TRBV28	TRBJ2-7	CASRGGTGGYEQYF	TGTGCCAGCCGGGGAGGGACAGGGGGCTACGAGCAGTACTTC
NA	few	TRBV12-3/TRBV12-4	TRBJ1-1	CASSFGAVTEAFF	TGTGCCAGCAGTTTCGGGGCCGTCACTGAAGCTTTCTTT
TRBD1	few	TRBV7-6	TRBJ2-1	CASSRTGVRFNEQFF	TGTGCCAGCAGTCGGACAGGGGTTCGTTTCAATGAGCAGTTCTTC
NA	NA	TRBV7-9	TRBJ2-7	CASSFFGSPLDEQYF	TGTGCCAGCAGCTTCTTCGGCTCTCCCCTCGACGAGCAGTACTTC
TRBD1	few	TRBV18	TRBJ1-1	CASSPSDRGGEAFF	TGTGCCAGCTCACCATCAGACAGGGGTGGTGAAGCTTTCTTT
TRBD1	few	TRBV7-2	TRBJ1-6	CASSPGQPPLHF	TGTGCCAGCAGCCCGGGACAGCCACCCCTCCACTTT
NA	NA	TRBV20-1	TRBJ2-3	CSARDTSGVPDTQYF	TGCAGTGCTAGAGATACATCGGGAGTCCCAGATACGCAGTATTTT
TRBD2	NA	TRBV10-3	TRBJ2-7	CATISGDSYEQYF	TGTGCCACCATTAGCGGGGACTCCTACGAGCAGTACTTC
NA	NA	TRBV10-3	TRBJ1-6	CAISEGMQNNSPLHF	TGTGCCATCAGTGAGGGCATGCAGAATAATTCACCCCTCCACTTT
TRBD2	few	TRBV7-2	TRBJ2-3	CASRPSGGATDTQYF	TGTGCCAGCAGGCCTAGCGGGGGGGCAACAGATACGCAGTATTTT
TRBD2	few	TRBV7-2	TRBJ2-7	CASSDSRLADIFSYEQYF	TGTGCCAGCTCTGATTCGCGACTAGCGGATATTTTCTCCTACGAGCAGTACTTC
TRBD2	few	TRBV2	TRBJ2-3	CATKRLAGSGDTQYF	TGTGCCACCAAGCGACTAGCGGGATCGGGAGATACGCAGTATTTT
NA	NA	TRBV2	TRBJ1-5	CASNREYSNQPQHF	TGTGCCAGCAACCGGGAGTATAGCAATCAGCCCCAGCATTTT